These 9 T cell receptor beta chains originate from one sample sequenced in a study of neurological immune-mediated disorders (dated by TCRdb to the late 2010s). Libraries were prepared through 5' RACE. Sequencer: Illumina HiSeq 2500. TCRdb reprocessed the public reads (quality trimming at Q25 with fastp, clone calling with MiXCR) and kept in-frame beta chains. Here each entry gathers all rows of one CDR3 protein and keeps the most common genes and DNA. Here the sample has about 48,000 distinct CDR3 sequences; about a quarter occur a single time. Jointly, the top ten make up roughly 25% of the sample. The sequenced sample was PBMCs. The receptors shown here come from an older woman in good health.

The V gene is TRBV20-1, the J gene TRBJ2-5; D gene ambiguous. V dropped 0 bases and J dropped 7 bases, with 18 bases sitting between them. Germline V CDR1 and CDR2: DFQATT, SNEGSKA (reference sequence). This CDR3 contains 15 residues. CDR3: CSARDSWPYRGTQYF. The CDR3 DNA reads TGCAGTGCTAGAGATTCTTGGCCGTACAGAGGGACCCAGTACTTC.

The chain links TRBV4-2 to TRBJ2-7; 11 bases fit TRBD1. The CDR3 is made up of 14 amino acids. Germline CDR1 LGHNA, CDR2 YNFKEQ. J lost 2 bases, V lost 4 bases, and 1 base had no gene match. This CDR3 reads CASSLGQGAYEQYF. CDR3 nucleotides: TGTGCCAGCAGCCTGGGACAGGGGGCCTACGAGCAGTACTTC.

The gene calls are TRBV6-1 and TRBJ1-3; TRBD1 matches 9 bases. The V segment lost 7 bases and the J segment 0 bases; nucleotides outside the gene matches: 13. In germline, CDR1 is MNHNS, CDR2 SASEGT. The CDR3 loop spans 18 amino acids. The CDR3 region has the DNA TGTGCCAGCACCCGTCCGACAGGGGGGATTTACTCTGGAAACACCATATATTTT. Translation gives CASTRPTGGIYSGNTIYF.

The sample holds one count of this clonotype. This chain joins TRBV27 and TRBJ2-7; 8 bases are shared with TRBD1. Per germline, CDR1 MNHEY and CDR2 SMNVEV (reference sequence). The junction had 9 bases not matched to a gene; V was cut back by 0 bases and J by 5 bases. The CDR3 extends over 16 amino acids. The CDR3 DNA reads TGTGCCAGCAGTTTATCACCGCAGGGGGCTAAAAACGAGCAGTACTTC. Its protein product is CASSLSPQGAKNEQYF.

The gene calls are TRBV4-1 and TRBJ2-5, with 16 bases that match TRBD2. Trimming removed 0 bases from V and 0 bases from J; junction bases left unmatched: 7. CDR1 MGHRA and CDR2 YSYEKL come from the germline V gene. This CDR3 region has 20 residues. This chain's CDR3 is CASSQDGTSGGAGYQETQYF. As DNA, the CDR3 is TGCGCCAGCAGCCAAGATGGGACTAGCGGGGGGGCAGGGTACCAAGAGACCCAGTACTTC.

The chain employs TRBV7-6 and TRBJ2-1; tentatively, D is TRBD1 (5 bases). This CDR3 has 12 residues. The V gene's germline CDR1 is SGHVS and CDR2 FNYEAQ. V lost 5 bases, J lost 10 bases, and 12 bases lay in between. Written as DNA, the CDR3 is TGTGCCAGCAGCCTGGACAACCGCGAGCAGTTCTTC. Protein product: CASSLDNREQFF. Full variable domain (remainder filled in from reference TRBV7-6 and TRBJ2-1): GAGVSQSPRYKVTKRGQDVALRCDPISGHVSLYWYRQALGQGPEFLTYFNYEAQQDKSGLPNDRFSAERPEGSISTLTIQRTEQRDSAMYRCASSLDNREQFFGPGTRLTVL.

At least ten counts were recorded for this clonotype. This sequence joins TRBV20-1 and TRBJ1-2, with D unclear. Germline values: CDR1 DFQATT, CDR2 SNEGSKA (reference sequence). The CDR3 covers 14 residues. The V and J ends lost 3 bases and 0 bases respectively, with 11 bases between them. The CDR3 sequence is CSASLQEANYGYTF. CDR3 DNA: TGCAGTGCTAGCCTCCAGGAGGCTAACTATGGCTACACCTTC.

This clonotype came up a few times. The CDR3 here is CASSQDGGQGKETQYF. CDR3 sequence (DNA): TGTGCCAGCAGCCAAGATGGAGGACAGGGTAAAGAGACCCAGTACTTC. The chain couples TRBV4-2 to TRBJ2-5, with 8 bases matching TRBD1. Trimming at V came to 0 bases and at J to 3 bases, leaving 6 bases not matched to a gene. The CDR3 runs 16 residues. In germline, CDR1 is LGHNA, CDR2 YNFKEQ.

This clonotype was detected a few times. The chain joins TRBV6-2 or TRBV6-3 to TRBJ1-2, with D perhaps matching TRBD1 (5 bases). V was clipped by 4 bases and J by 4 bases, with 13 bases between them. Looked up from germline, CDR1 is MNHEY and CDR2 is SVGEGT. The CDR3 totals 14 residues. CDR3 in DNA: TGTGCCAGCAGTTCGGGGCTAACACTCTATGGCTACACCTTC. Its translation is CASSSGLTLYGYTF.